This TCR beta chain was sequenced during a study of metastatic and nonmetastatic thyroid tumors. At the level of the study: Across peripheral blood and tumor or nodule tissue samples taken from malignant and benign thyroid patients, the repertoires were compared with one another.

This clone ranks as medium-sized (0.01 to 0.1%). Trimming took 6 bases from V and 3 from J, leaving 5 bases between them. This CDR3 contains 12 residues. Germline lookup yields CDR1 ENHRY and CDR2 SYGVKD. In the original processing: Building a distant-metastasis classifier for papillary thyroid cancer drew on CDR3 differences across clinicopathological groups. TCRdb reanalyzed the PCR reads with MiXCR. The V and J calls, along with clone size, are taken from TCRdb and not from the paper's own processing. Of about 5,000 clones listed, 25% to 30% are singletons. None of the patients had undergone any treatment ahead of thyroid surgery.

The receptor's source is a female donor with papillary thyroid cancer or a benign thyroid nodule (not recorded which). Some clones in this sample may be carry-over from other donors' samples. Sequenced input: adjacent normal tissue. V and J are TRBV10-3 and TRBJ1-4, with no clear D. CDR3 sequence (DNA): TGTGCCATCAGCAGGTCTAATGAAAAACTGTTTTTT. It specifies CAISRSNEKLFF.